This T cell receptor beta chain stems from a study of T-cell memory formation after mild COVID-19. Notes on the study in general: Contracting clones, day 15 to 85, had balanced CD4/CD8, and later expanders favored CD4+.

CDR1 is SGHAT, CDR2 FQNNGV, per germline. There are 13 residues in the CDR3. With 3 bases removed from V and 2 bases from J, the gap between germline ends came to 7 bases. 5'RACE with constant-segment primers yielded barcoded, UMI-tagged TCR alpha and TCR beta cDNA libraries. TCRdb processed the 5' RACE reads anew with MiXCR; each CDR3 protein has one entry. The sample holds about 320,000 distinct CDR3 sequences; around an eighth are singletons and the top ten take roughly 23%. In this sample, this clonotype turned up once. Its antigen is not known. The sequence was obtained from a man younger than 35 who had mild COVID-19 (a few samples of this study predate the infection). Cell type and time point are not known. The sample consisted of PBMCs or a T cell subset sorted from them (not recorded which). The chain employs TRBV11-2 and TRBJ2-5; D uncertain. The CDR3 nucleotides read TGTGCCAGCAGCTTTATGCAGCAAGAGACCCAGTACTTC. This encodes CASSFMQQETQYF.